This entry features one TCR beta chain sequence. Time point specified: recipient sample about 28 days before transplant, after cytoreduction. The repertoire was sequenced with immunoSEQ multiplex PCR; TCRdb's copy has only in-frame clones and lacks some. Among 35,000 to 45,000 clones listed, about 95% were seen once. Germline CDR1 is MNHEY and CDR2 is SVGAGI. Trimming removed 4 bases from V and 4 bases from J; junction bases left unmatched: 6. CDR3 length equals 15 residues. This record belongs to a study of T cell clonotyping in hematopoietic cell transplantation. The J gene is TRBJ1-2, the V gene TRBV6-5; 10 positions agree with TRBD1. The sequences come from peripheral blood mononuclear cells, collected before stem cell transplant. The receptor's source is a man between 40 and 49 years old with chronic myeloid leukemia. Some clones in this sample may be carry-over from other donors' samples. In nucleotides, the CDR3 is TGTGCCAGCAGTTGGGGGGACAGGGGCTCCTATGGCTACACCTTC. Its translation is CASSWGDRGSYGYTF.